Presented here are 4 T cell receptor beta chains from one specimen sequenced in a study of OX40 agonist ivuxolimab in advanced cancers. TCRdb's copy holds only in-frame clones and misses some; the assay was immunoSEQ multiplex PCR. The sample has under 13,000 clones, roughly 79% seen once. Sample: CD4+ or CD8+ T cells sorted from blood, taken in a trial of the OX40 agonist ivuxolimab. These receptors all come from an adult with an advanced solid tumor such as melanoma, head and neck, liver or kidney cancer.

The chain joins TRBV4-1 to TRBJ2-7; D is ambiguous. Germline V gene data show CDR1 as MGHRA and CDR2 as YSYEKL. The CDR3 totals 16 residues. Trimming removed 1 base from V and 1 base from J, with 14 bases in between. The CDR3 nucleotides read TGCGCCAGCAGCCAAGTTGCCTCCGATGAATCCTACGAGCAGTACTTC. Its protein is CASSQVASDESYEQYF.

This clone was observed a few times. This chain uses TRBV6-4 with TRBJ2-7; 7 nucleotides line up with TRBD1. V shed 6 bases, J shed 5 bases, and the junction held 10 bases outside the gene matches. This CDR3 contains 14 residues. Germline values: CDR1 MRHNA, CDR2 SNTAGT. The CDR3 coding sequence is TGTGCCAGCAGGTCGACAGGGCTAATCGACGAGCAGTACTTC. Translated, it gives CASRSTGLIDEQYF.

The rearrangement links TRBV4-1 to TRBJ2-7; 7 bases align to TRBD2. V was pared by 2 bases and J by 3 bases, with 7 bases of the junction left unmatched. Germline V gene lookup returns CDR1 MGHRA and CDR2 YSYEKL. The CDR3 runs to 15 residues. CDR3 sequence reads: CASSQRDYPYYEQYF. CDR3 coding DNA: TGCGCCAGCAGCCAAAGGGACTACCCTTACTACGAGCAGTACTTC.

The V call is TRBV19, the J call TRBJ2-3; TRBD2 matches 10 bases. CDR1 is LNHDA, CDR2 SQIVND, per germline (reference sequence). The CDR3 is made up of 15 amino acids. V was clipped by 5 bases and J by 6 bases; unmatched bases: 8. CDR3 protein: CASSVTGTSADTQYF. Here the CDR3 DNA reads TGTGCCAGTAGTGTCACCGGGACTAGCGCCGATACGCAGTATTTT. The variable domain in full, completed from reference TRBV19 and TRBJ2-3, reads DGGITQSPKYLFRKEGQNVTLSCEQNLNHDAMYWYRQDPGQGLRLIYYSQIVNDFQKGDIAEGYSVSREKKESFPLTVTSAQKNPTAFYLCASSVTGTSADTQYFGPGTRLTVL.